Following are 2 T cell receptor beta chains from one sample sequenced in a study of OX40 agonist ivuxolimab in advanced cancers. This table comes from immunoSEQ multiplex PCR, and its TCRdb copy is limited to in-frame clones, with some not included. The sample consists of about 26,000 clones, around 90% of them appearing once. The sample here was CD4+ or CD8+ T cells sorted from blood, taken in a trial of the OX40 agonist ivuxolimab. The receptors were gathered from an adult with an advanced solid tumor such as melanoma, head and neck, liver or kidney cancer.

The chain is built from TRBV6-6 and TRBJ2-1; tentative D call: TRBD2 (5 bases). This CDR3 contains 14 residues. The V end was cut by 3 bases, the J end by 6 bases, with 12 bases between. Germline CDR1 and CDR2: MNHNY and SVGAGI (reference sequence). Written as DNA, the CDR3 is TGTGCCAGCAGTTATGGGCTAGCCAGCAATGAGCAGTTCTTC. Amino acid sequence: CASSYGLASNEQFF.

The chain has TRBV11-1 and TRBJ2-7; D may be TRBD1 or TRBD2 (5 bases each). Trimming removed 5 bases at V and 2 bases at J, with 13 bases between. CDR1 is SGHAT, CDR2 FQDESV, per germline (reference sequence). CDR3 length: 14 residues. The CDR3: CASSAGSRTYEQYF. In nucleotides, the CDR3 is TGTGCCAGCAGCGCAGGGAGCAGAACCTACGAGCAGTACTTC.